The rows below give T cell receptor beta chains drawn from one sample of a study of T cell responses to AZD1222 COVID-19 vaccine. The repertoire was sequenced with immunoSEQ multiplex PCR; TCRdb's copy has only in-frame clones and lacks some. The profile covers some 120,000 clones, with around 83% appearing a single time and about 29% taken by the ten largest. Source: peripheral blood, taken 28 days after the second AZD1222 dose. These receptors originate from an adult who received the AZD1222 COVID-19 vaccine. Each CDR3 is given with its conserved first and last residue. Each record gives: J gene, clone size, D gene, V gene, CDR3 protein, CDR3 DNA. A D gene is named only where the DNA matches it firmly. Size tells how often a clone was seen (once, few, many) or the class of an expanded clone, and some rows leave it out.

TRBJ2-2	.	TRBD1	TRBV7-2	CASSPRTGVGELFF	TGTGCCAGCAGCCCCCGGACAGGGGTCGGGGAGCTGTTTTTT
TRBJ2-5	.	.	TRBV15	CATSPREWETQYF	TGTGCCACCAGCCCACGCGAATGGGAGACCCAGTACTTC
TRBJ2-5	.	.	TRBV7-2	CASSFQGETQYF	TGTGCCAGCAGCTTTCAGGGAGAGACCCAGTACTTC
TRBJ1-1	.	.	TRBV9	CASSPQVGTEAFF	TGTGCCAGCAGCCCTCAGGTGGGCACTGAAGCTTTCTTT
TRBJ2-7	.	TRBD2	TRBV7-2	CASSLVLAGFREQYF	TGTGCCAGCAGCTTAGTTCTAGCGGGCTTTCGCGAGCAGTACTTC
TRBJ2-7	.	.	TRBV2	CASSYRISYEQYF	TGTGCCAGCAGCTACAGGATTTCCTACGAGCAGTACTTC
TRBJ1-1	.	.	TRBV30	CAWRQPGSTEAFF	TGTGCCTGGAGACAACCAGGGAGCACTGAAGCTTTCTTT
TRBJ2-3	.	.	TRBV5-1	CASSLGLGDTDTQYF	TGCGCCAGCAGCTTGGGACTCGGAGATACAGATACGCAGTATTTT
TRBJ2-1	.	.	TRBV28	CASSPGSQNEQFF	TGTGCCAGCAGTCCCGGGAGCCAAAATGAGCAGTTCTTC
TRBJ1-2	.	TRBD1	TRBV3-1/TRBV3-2	CASSQRQGANYGYTF	TGTGCCAGCAGCCAGCGACAGGGGGCAAACTATGGCTACACCTTC
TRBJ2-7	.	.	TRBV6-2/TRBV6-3	CASSGGPFDSYEQYF	TGTGCCAGCAGTGGGGGTCCCTTCGATTCCTACGAGCAGTACTTC
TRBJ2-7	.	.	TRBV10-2	CASSEGTGYEQYF	TGCGCCAGCAGTGAGGGAACAGGGTACGAGCAGTACTTC
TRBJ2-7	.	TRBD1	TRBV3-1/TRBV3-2	CASSRQGSYEQYF	TGTGCCAGCAGCCGACAGGGTTCCTACGAGCAGTACTTC
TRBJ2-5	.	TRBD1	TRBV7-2	CASSTRGTGETQYF	TGTGCCAGCAGCACCAGGGGGACGGGAGAGACCCAGTACTTC
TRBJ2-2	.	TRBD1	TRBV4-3	CASSQEVGTGGELFF	TGCGCCAGCAGCCAAGAGGTGGGGACAGGCGGGGAGCTGTTTTTT
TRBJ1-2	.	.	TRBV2	CASSADSLLYGGYTF	TGTGCCAGCAGTGCGGACAGCTTACTTTATGGGGGCTACACCTTC
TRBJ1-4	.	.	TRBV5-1	CASSLLVLTTSSNEKLFF	TGCGCCAGCAGCTTGTTAGTCCTCACAACAAGTTCTAATGAAAAACTGTTTTTT
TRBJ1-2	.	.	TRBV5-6	CASSPEFWDYGYTF	TGTGCCAGCAGCCCCGAATTTTGGGACTATGGCTACACCTTC
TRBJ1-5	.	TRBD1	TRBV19	CASSKIGALTGGTRGNQPQHF	TGTGCCAGTAGCAAGATCGGAGCGCTGACAGGGGGCACGAGGGGCAATCAGCCCCAGCATTTT
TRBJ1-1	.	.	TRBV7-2	CASSPGPQGKNTEAFF	TGTGCCAGCAGCCCCGGGCCACAAGGGAAAAACACTGAAGCTTTCTTT
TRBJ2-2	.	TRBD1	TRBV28	CAIQGNRGELFF	TGTGCCATACAGGGGAACAGGGGGGAGCTGTTTTTT
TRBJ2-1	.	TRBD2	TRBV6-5	CASTLPPTSESEQFF	TGTGCCAGCACTCTTCCCCCGACTAGCGAGAGTGAGCAGTTCTTC
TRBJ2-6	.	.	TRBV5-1	CASSSQDGGSGANVLTF	TGCGCCAGCAGCTCCCAAGATGGGGGCTCTGGGGCCAACGTCCTGACTTTC
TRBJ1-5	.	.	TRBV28	CASSTRRVRDQPQHF	TGTGCCAGCAGTACCAGGAGGGTTCGGGATCAGCCCCAGCATTTT
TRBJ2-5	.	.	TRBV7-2	CASSLAQRGRETQYF	TGTGCCAGCAGCTTAGCGCAAAGGGGACGGGAGACCCAGTACTTC
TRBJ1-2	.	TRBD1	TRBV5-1	CASSWTGGQRSYGYTF	TGCGCCAGCAGCTGGACAGGGGGACAGAGGAGCTATGGCTACACCTTC
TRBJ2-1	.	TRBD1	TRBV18	CASRPGGNRNEQFF	TGTGCCAGCCGCCCAGGGGGCAATAGGAATGAGCAGTTCTTC
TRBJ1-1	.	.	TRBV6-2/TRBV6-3	CASSSTGRRAFF	TGTGCCAGCAGTTCCACCGGCCGCCGGGCTTTCTTT
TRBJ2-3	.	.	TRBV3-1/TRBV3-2	CASSHADTQYF	TGTGCCAGCAGCCACGCAGATACGCAGTATTTT
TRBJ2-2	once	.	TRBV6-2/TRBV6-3	CASSSRATGELFF	TGTGCCAGCAGTTCAAGAGCCACCGGGGAGCTGTTTTTT
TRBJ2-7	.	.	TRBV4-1	CASSQIRPTNTYEQYF	TGCGCCAGCAGCCAGATTCGACCAACCAATACCTACGAGCAGTACTTC
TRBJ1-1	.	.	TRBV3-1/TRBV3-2	CASSQASSLTEAFF	TGTGCCAGCAGCCAAGCCAGTTCTCTCACTGAAGCTTTCTTT
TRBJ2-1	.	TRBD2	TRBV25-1	CASLTSGGPGVDNEQFF	TGTGCCAGTCTGACTAGCGGGGGGCCCGGCGTTGACAATGAGCAGTTCTTC
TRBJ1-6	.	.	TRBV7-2	CASSFAWTANSPLHF	TGTGCCAGCAGCTTCGCATGGACAGCCAATTCACCCCTCCACTTT
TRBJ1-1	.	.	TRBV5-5	CASSITGRRGTEAFF	TGTGCCAGCAGCATTACCGGGCGTAGAGGCACTGAAGCTTTCTTT
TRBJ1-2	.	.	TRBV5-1	CASSPYSGQNYGYTF	TGCGCCAGCAGCCCCTACTCTGGACAGAACTATGGCTACACCTTC
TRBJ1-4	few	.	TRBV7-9	CASSPGAGGLNEKLFF	TGTGCCAGCAGCCCGGGCGCCGGAGGGTTAAATGAAAAACTGTTTTTT
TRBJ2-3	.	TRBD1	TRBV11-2	CASSLGTAFTQYF	TGTGCCAGCAGCCTGGGGACAGCCTTTACGCAGTATTTT
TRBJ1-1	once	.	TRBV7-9	CASSLGAGEAFF	TGTGCCAGCAGCTTAGGGGCAGGGGAAGCTTTCTTT
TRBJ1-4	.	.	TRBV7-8	CASSVGVNEKLFF	TGTGCCAGCAGCGTTGGAGTGAATGAAAAACTGTTTTTT
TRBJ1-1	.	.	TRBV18	CASSPPGTAQAFF	TGTGCCAGCTCACCCCCGGGGACCGCCCAAGCTTTCTTT
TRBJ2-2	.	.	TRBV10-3	CATVNSGRKNTGELFF	TGTGCCACCGTTAATTCGGGCAGAAAGAACACCGGGGAGCTGTTTTTT
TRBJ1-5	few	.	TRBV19	CASNPGGNQPQHF	TGTGCCAGTAATCCGGGTGGCAATCAGCCCCAGCATTTT
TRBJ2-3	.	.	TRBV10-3	CAISLEATDTQYF	TGTGCCATCAGCCTAGAAGCCACAGATACGCAGTATTTT
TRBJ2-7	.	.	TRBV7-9	CASSPPGRNPYEQYF	TGTGCCAGCAGTCCTCCCGGGAGAAACCCCTACGAGCAGTACTTC
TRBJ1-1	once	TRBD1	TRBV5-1	CASSLEPTGPNTEAFF	TGCGCCAGCAGCTTGGAGCCGACAGGGCCTAACACTGAAGCTTTCTTT
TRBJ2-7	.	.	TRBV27	CAKRTESYEQYF	TGTGCCAAGAGGACGGAATCCTACGAGCAGTACTTC
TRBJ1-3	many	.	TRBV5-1	CASSLEGNSGNTIYF	TGCGCCAGCAGCTTGGAAGGAAACTCTGGAAACACCATATATTTT
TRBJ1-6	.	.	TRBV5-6	CATTRRGSYNSPLHF	TGTGCCACCACGCGCCGGGGTTCCTATAATTCACCCCTCCACTTT
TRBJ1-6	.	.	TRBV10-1	CASSESSMKESSYNSPLHF	TGCGCCAGCAGTGAGTCCTCGATGAAGGAGAGCTCCTATAATTCACCCCTCCACTTT
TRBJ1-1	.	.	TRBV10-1	CASSELGRGTEAFF	TGCGCCAGCAGTGAGTTAGGACGAGGGACTGAAGCTTTCTTT
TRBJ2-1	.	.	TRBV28	CASSSFRSRSSYNEQFF	TGTGCCAGCAGTTCCTTTCGGTCCCGAAGCTCCTACAATGAGCAGTTCTTC
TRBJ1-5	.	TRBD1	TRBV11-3	CASSCGQGGEQPQHF	TGTGCCAGCAGCTGTGGACAGGGCGGAGAACAGCCCCAGCATTTT